This T cell receptor (beta chain) was recorded in a study of T-cell memory formation after mild COVID-19. Broader study findings: CD4+ clones that contracted lay mainly in CM and EM; CD8+ ones lay in EMRA.

In regard to this clonotype: Its antigen is currently unknown.

Each CDR3 protein is one row after TCRdb ran MiXCR on the 5' RACE reads. In the table there are 170,000 or so distinct CDR3 sequences, around a fifth of which are singletons. Trimming shortened V by 5 bases and J by 10 bases, and 20 bases separated the two germline ends. The germline V gene encodes CDR1 DFQATT and CDR2 SNEGSKA (reference sequence). The CDR3 totals 13 residues. Sample: PBMCs or a T cell subset sorted from them (not recorded which). The V and J genes are TRBV20-1 and TRBJ2-5; D perhaps matches TRBD1 (7 bases). The source is an adult woman who had mild COVID-19 (a few samples of this study predate the infection). Cell type and time point are not known. The CDR3 loop reads CSAPGEDAGGQYF. The CDR3, as DNA: TGCAGTGCTCCCGGGGAGGACGCAGGGGGCCAGTACTTC.